This TCR beta chain emerged from a study of CDR3 diversity in severe acne. TCRdb analysed the PCR reads with MiXCR anew, one entry per CDR3 protein. The sample includes fewer than 100,000 distinct CDR3 sequences, under 65% of them seen just once. V gave up 2 bases and J gave up 1 base, with 11 bases separating them. The CDR3 totals 15 residues. CDR1 and CDR2 from the germline V gene are WSHSY and SAAADI. The chain links TRBV10-2 to TRBJ1-1; TRBD1 might be the D (6 bases). The sequence came from a male donor in good health, without acne. The specimen was blood. The DNA for the CDR3 is TGCGCCAGCAGTGAGCTACAGGGTGAGAACACTGAAGCTTTCTTT. Its protein is CASSELQGENTEAFF.